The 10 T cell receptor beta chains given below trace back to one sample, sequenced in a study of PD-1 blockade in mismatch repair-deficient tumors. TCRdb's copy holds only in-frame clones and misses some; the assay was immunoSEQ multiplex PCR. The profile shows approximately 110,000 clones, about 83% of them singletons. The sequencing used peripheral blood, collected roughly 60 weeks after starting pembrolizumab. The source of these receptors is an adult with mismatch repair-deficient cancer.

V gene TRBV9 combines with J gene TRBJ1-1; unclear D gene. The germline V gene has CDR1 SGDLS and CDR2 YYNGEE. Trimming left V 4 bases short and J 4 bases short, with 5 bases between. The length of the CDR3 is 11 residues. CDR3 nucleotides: TGTGCCAGCAGCCCATTCACTGAAGCTTTCTTT. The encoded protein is CASSPFTEAFF.

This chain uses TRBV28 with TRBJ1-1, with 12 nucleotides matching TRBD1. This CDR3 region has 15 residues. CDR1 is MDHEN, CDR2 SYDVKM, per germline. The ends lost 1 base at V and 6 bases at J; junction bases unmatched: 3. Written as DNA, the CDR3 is TGTGCCAGCAGTTTATCCGGGACAGGGGGCTCTGAAGCTTTCTTT. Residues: CASSLSGTGGSEAFF.

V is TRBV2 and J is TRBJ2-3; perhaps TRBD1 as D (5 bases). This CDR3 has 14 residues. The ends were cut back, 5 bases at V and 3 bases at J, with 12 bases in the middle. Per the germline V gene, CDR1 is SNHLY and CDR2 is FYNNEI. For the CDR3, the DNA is TGTGCCAGCAGTTCCGACAGAGCTACAGATACGCAGTATTTT. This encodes CASSSDRATDTQYF.

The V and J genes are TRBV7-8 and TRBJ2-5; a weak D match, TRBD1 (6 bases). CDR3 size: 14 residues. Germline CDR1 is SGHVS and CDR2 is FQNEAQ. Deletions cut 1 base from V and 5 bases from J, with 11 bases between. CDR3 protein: CASSLVGGRETQYF. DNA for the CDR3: TGTGCCAGCAGCTTAGTAGGGGGTCGGGAGACCCAGTACTTC.

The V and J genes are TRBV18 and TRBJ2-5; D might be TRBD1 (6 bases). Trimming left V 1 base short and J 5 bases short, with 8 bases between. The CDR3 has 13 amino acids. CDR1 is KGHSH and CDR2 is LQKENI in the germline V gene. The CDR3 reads CASSPRQGETQYF. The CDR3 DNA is TGTGCCAGCTCACCACGCCAGGGGGAGACCCAGTACTTC.

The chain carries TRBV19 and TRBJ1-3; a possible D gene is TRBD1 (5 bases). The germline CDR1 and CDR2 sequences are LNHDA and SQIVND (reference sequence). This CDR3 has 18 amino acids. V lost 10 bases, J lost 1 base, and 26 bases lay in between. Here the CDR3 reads CATSKDTGPLFSGNTIYF. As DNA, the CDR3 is TGTGCCACATCGAAGGACACCGGACCACTTTTTTCTGGAAACACCATATATTTT.

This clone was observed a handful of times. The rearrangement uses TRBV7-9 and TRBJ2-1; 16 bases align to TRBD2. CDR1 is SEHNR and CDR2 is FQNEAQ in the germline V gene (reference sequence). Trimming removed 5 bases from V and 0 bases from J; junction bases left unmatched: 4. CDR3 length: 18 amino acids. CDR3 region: CASSPGLAGGPSYNEQFF. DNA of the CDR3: TGTGCCAGCAGCCCGGGACTAGCGGGAGGGCCCTCCTACAATGAGCAGTTCTTC.

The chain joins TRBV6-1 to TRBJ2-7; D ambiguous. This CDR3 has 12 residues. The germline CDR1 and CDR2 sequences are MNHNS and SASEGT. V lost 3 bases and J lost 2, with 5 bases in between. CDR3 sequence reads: CASSEGPYEQYF. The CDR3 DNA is TGTGCCAGCAGTGAGGGTCCCTACGAGCAGTACTTC.

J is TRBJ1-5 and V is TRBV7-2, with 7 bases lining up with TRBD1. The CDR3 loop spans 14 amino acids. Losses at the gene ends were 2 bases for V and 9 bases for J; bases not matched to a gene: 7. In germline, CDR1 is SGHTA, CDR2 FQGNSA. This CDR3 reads CASSLRGPPPPQHF. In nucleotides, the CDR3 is TGTGCCAGCAGCTTAAGGGGGCCCCCCCCGCCCCAGCATTTT.

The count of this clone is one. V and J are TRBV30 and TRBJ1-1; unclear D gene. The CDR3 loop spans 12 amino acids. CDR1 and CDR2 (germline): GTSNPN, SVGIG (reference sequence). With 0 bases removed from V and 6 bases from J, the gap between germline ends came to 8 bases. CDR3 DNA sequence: TGTGCCTGGAGTGTCAGAGGCGCTGAAGCTTTCTTT. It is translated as CAWSVRGAEAFF.